This entry lists 10 T cell receptor beta chains sequenced from one sample in a study of patients and donors after allogeneic stem cell transplantation. A single record per CDR3 protein comes from TCRdb applying MiXCR to the RT-PCR reads. The sample includes approximately 160,000 distinct CDR3 sequences, 25% to 35% of them seen just once. The specimen was blood, either unsorted or a sorted T cell fraction (not recorded which). These receptors were taken from a human donor who was either an allogeneic HSCT recipient or a stem cell or donor lymphocyte infusion donor (not recorded which). It is not recorded whose cells these are; they may come from a transplant donor.

This clonotype was counted a few times. The chain is built from TRBV20-1 and TRBJ2-7; TRBD2 aligns across 9 bases. The CDR3 has 15 amino acids. V was clipped by 0 bases and J by 2 bases; unmatched bases: 5. CDR1 DFQATT and CDR2 SNEGSKA come from the germline V gene (reference sequence). The CDR3 protein is CSARDATSGPYEQYF. The CDR3 nucleotides read TGCAGTGCTAGAGATGCGACTAGCGGACCCTACGAGCAGTACTTC.

The chain uses TRBV10-3 and TRBJ2-7; D remains ambiguous. The CDR3 sequence is 11 residues long. V lost 4 bases to trimming and J lost 0 bases, with 1 base between them. From germline, CDR1 is ENHRY and CDR2 SYGVKD. The CDR3 here is CAISASYEQYF. CDR3 DNA sequence: TGTGCCATCAGTGCCTCCTACGAGCAGTACTTC.

The table lists this clonotype with a few counts. The chain employs TRBV7-8 and TRBJ2-3; D unclear. Germline V CDR1 and CDR2: SGHVS, FQNEAQ. The CDR3 runs 16 residues. Trimming removed 2 bases at V and 4 bases at J, with 16 bases between. The CDR3 nucleotides are TGTGCCAGCAGCTTAAGCACCGTCCGAGGTTCAGATACGCAGTATTTT. Residues: CASSLSTVRGSDTQYF.

For the CDR3, the DNA is TGTGCCAGCAGCTTAGTTGCGGGAGGGGGTACGCAGTATTTT. Protein sequence: CASSLVAGGGTQYF. V gene TRBV7-2 combines with J gene TRBJ2-3; TRBD2 aligns across 9 bases. The CDR3 runs 14 residues. CDR1 SGHTA and CDR2 FQGNSA come from the germline V gene. V was pared by 1 base and J by 8 bases, with 4 bases of the junction left unmatched.

This clonotype was picked up a small number of times. The gene calls are TRBV20-1 and TRBJ2-3; D perhaps matches TRBD1 (6 bases). Germline lookup yields CDR1 DFQATT and CDR2 SNEGSKA (reference sequence). This CDR3 has 13 residues. With 5 bases removed from V and 2 bases from J, the gap between germline ends came to 11 bases. The CDR3 region has the DNA TGCAGTGCTTTTAGACAGGACACAGATACGCAGTATTTT. Its protein product is CSAFRQDTDTQYF.

This clonotype has a handful of counts. The chain combines TRBV18 with TRBJ1-5; possibly TRBD1 for D (6 bases). CDR3 length: 14 residues. The germline CDR1 and CDR2 sequences are KGHSH and LQKENI. The germline V and J ends were trimmed by 3 bases and 3 bases, with 9 bases remaining between them. For the CDR3, the DNA is TGTGCCAGCTCACCGGACAGTACCAATCAGCCCCAGCATTTT. Translated, it gives CASSPDSTNQPQHF. The full variable domain, completed using reference TRBV18 and TRBJ1-5, is NAGVMQNPRHLVRRRGQEARLRCSPMKGHSHVYWYRQLPEEGLKFMVYLQKENIIDESGMPKERFSAEFPKEGPSILRIQQVVRGDSAAYFCASSPDSTNQPQHFGDGTRLSIL.

This clonotype was observed a few times. The chain couples TRBV20-1 to TRBJ2-6; 10 positions agree with TRBD1. The germline CDR1 and CDR2 sequences are DFQATT and SNEGSKA (reference sequence). CDR3 length equals 17 residues. J lost 2 bases, V lost 6 bases, and 10 bases had no gene match. CDR3 coding DNA: TGCAGTGCAGATCCGGGACAGGGGAAGCCTGGGGCCAACGTCCTGACTTTC. This translates into CSADPGQGKPGANVLTF.

The gene calls are TRBV6-5 and TRBJ1-2; TRBD1 is a possible D gene (5 bases). The germline V gene encodes CDR1 MNHEY and CDR2 SVGAGI. V was pared by 2 bases and J by 8 bases, with 12 bases between. This CDR3 has 13 amino acids. This CDR3 is CASSYGARRGYTF. The CDR3 DNA is TGTGCCAGCAGTTACGGGGCCAGGAGGGGCTACACCTTC.

A few counts support this clonotype. This rearrangement joins TRBV18 to TRBJ2-7, with TRBD2 matching 8 bases. Germline loops: CDR1 KGHSH, CDR2 LQKENI. This CDR3 is 14 amino acids long. V trimming: 5 bases; J trimming: 3 bases; junction bases outside the gene matches: 6. The CDR3 nucleotides are TGTGCCAGCTCATCAACTAGCGGCGTCTACGAGCAGTACTTC. Translating it yields CASSSTSGVYEQYF. Combining the CDR3 with reference TRBV18 and TRBJ2-7 gives the whole variable domain NAGVMQNPRHLVRRRGQEARLRCSPMKGHSHVYWYRQLPEEGLKFMVYLQKENIIDESGMPKERFSAEFPKEGPSILRIQQVVRGDSAAYFCASSSTSGVYEQYFGPGTRLTVT.

The sample holds a few counts of this clonotype. The chain joins TRBV20-1 to TRBJ2-3, with D uncertain. Looked up from germline, CDR1 is DFQATT and CDR2 is SNEGSKA (reference sequence). The V and J ends lost 2 bases and 6 bases respectively, with 12 bases between them. The CDR3 totals 13 residues. The CDR3 DNA reads TGCAGTGCTAGACTCCGGACCAGGGATACGCAGTATTTT. It specifies CSARLRTRDTQYF.